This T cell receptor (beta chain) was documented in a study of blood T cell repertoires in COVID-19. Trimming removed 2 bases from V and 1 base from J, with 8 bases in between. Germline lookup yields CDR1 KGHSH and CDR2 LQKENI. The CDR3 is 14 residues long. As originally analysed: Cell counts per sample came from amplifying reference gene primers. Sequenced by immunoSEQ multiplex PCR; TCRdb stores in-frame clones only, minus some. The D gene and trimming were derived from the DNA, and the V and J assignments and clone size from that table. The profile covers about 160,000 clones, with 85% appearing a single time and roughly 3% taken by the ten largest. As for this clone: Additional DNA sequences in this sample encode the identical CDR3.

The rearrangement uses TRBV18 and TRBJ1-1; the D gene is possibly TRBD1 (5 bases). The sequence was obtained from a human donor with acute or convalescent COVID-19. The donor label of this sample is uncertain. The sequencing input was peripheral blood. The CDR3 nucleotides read TGTGCCAGCTCACCAGTAACAGGGAACACTGAAGCTTTCTTT. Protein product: CASSPVTGNTEAFF.